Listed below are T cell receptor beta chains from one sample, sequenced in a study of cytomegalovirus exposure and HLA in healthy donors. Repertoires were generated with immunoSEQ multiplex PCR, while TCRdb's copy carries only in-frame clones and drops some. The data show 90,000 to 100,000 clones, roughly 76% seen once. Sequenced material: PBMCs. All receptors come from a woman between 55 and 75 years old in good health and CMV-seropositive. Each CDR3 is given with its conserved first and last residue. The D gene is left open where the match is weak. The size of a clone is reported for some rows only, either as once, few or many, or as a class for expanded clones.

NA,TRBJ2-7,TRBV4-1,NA,CASSQGGGRGVSGQYF,TGCGCCAGCAGCCAAGGGGGGGGCAGGGGAGTTTCGGGGCAGTACTTC
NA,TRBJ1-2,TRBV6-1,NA,CASKTGDYGYTF,TGTGCCAGCAAGACAGGCGACTATGGCTACACCTTC
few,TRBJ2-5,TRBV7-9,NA,CASSSGQMRLLETQYF,TGTGCCAGCAGTTCCGGACAGATGCGACTCTTGGAGACCCAGTACTTC
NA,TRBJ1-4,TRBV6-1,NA,CASSEEAARRVFF,TGTGCCAGCAGTGAGGAGGCGGCTAGGAGGGTGTTTTTT
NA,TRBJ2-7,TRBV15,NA,CATSKEVSSYEQYF,TGTGCCACCAGCAAAGAGGTGAGCTCCTACGAGCAGTACTTC
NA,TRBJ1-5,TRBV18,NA,CASSPWSGNQPQHF,TGTGCCAGCTCACCGTGGAGTGGCAATCAGCCCCAGCATTTT
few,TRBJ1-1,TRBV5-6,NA,CASSQTGDTEAFF,TGTGCCAGCAGCCAGACCGGGGACACTGAAGCTTTCTTT
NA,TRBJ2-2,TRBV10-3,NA,CAISESMGANGELFF,TGTGCCATCAGTGAGTCGATGGGAGCGAACGGGGAGCTGTTTTTT
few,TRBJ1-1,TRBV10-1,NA,CASSGLGLNGEAFF,TGCGCCAGCAGTGGGCTGGGACTGAATGGTGAAGCTTTCTTT
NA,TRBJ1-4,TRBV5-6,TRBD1,CASSLDQGGEKLFF,TGTGCCAGCAGTCTGGACCAGGGGGGTGAAAAACTGTTTTTT
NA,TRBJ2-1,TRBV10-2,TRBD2,CASSRLAGADYNEQFF,TGCGCCAGCAGCCGACTAGCGGGAGCAGACTACAATGAGCAGTTCTTC